The 29 T cell receptor beta chains below were found in one sample sequenced in a study of blood T cell repertoires in COVID-19. The table came from immunoSEQ multiplex PCR; TCRdb's copy has only in-frame clones and leaves some out. The table records 130,000 to 150,000 clones, roughly 84% of them present only once. Input material: PBMCs or T cells enriched from blood (not recorded which). The origin of the receptors is a woman in her fifties or sixties who had been exposed to COVID-19.

The chain joins TRBV6-2 or TRBV6-3 to TRBJ1-2; D perhaps matches TRBD1 (6 bases). Trimming pared 5 bases from V and 9 bases from J, leaving 10 bases between. This CDR3 spans 11 amino acids. CDR1 and CDR2 (germline): MNHEY, SVGEGT. The CDR3 DNA reads TGTGCCAGCAGTCCAAGGGGGAGCTACACCTTC. Amino acid sequence: CASSPRGSYTF.

The rearrangement links TRBV10-3 to TRBJ2-1; D is unclear. The germline V gene has CDR1 ENHRY and CDR2 SYGVKD. V was pared by 5 bases and J by 0 bases, with 11 bases between. This CDR3 contains 15 residues. The chain's CDR3 is CAISLTEVSYNEQFF. The CDR3 DNA follows: TGTGCCATCAGTCTTACAGAAGTCTCCTACAATGAGCAGTTCTTC.

This rearrangement joins TRBV5-6 to TRBJ1-2; no firm D call. The CDR3 loop spans 16 amino acids. V was shortened by 1 base and J by 0 bases, with 13 bases between the two germline ends. The germline CDR1 and CDR2 sequences are SGHDT and YYEEEE. CDR3 in DNA: TGTGCCAGCAGCTTGTCACGGAACAGAGCTAACTATGGCTACACCTTC. This codes for CASSLSRNRANYGYTF.

This clone was picked up a small number of times. This chain connects TRBV13 to TRBJ1-5; D is uncertain. In germline, CDR1 is PRHDT, CDR2 FYEKMQ (reference sequence). The CDR3 runs to 13 residues. Trimming shortened V by 1 base and J by 6 bases, and 7 bases separated the two germline ends. This CDR3 is CASSLDGSQPQHF. CDR3 DNA sequence: TGTGCCAGCAGCTTAGACGGTAGTCAGCCCCAGCATTTT.

The chain uses TRBV7-8 and TRBJ2-1; D is perhaps TRBD1 (6 bases). The length of the CDR3 is 16 residues. Germline CDR1 reads SGHVS; CDR2 reads FQNEAQ. Trimming pared 6 bases from V and 5 bases from J, leaving 20 bases between. CDR3 in DNA: TGTGCCAGCAGGGGGTTCCCGAGACAGGCAAACAATGAGCAGTTCTTC. Amino acid sequence: CASRGFPRQANNEQFF.

The V gene is TRBV30, the J gene TRBJ1-2; no clear D gene. The V gene's germline CDR1 is GTSNPN and CDR2 SVGIG (reference sequence). There are 12 residues in the CDR3. Trimming left V 4 bases short and J 2 bases short, with 8 bases between. CDR3 bases: TGTGCCTGGACGTCGGGAAACTATGGCTACACCTTC. Amino acids: CAWTSGNYGYTF.

This chain links TRBV7-9 with TRBJ1-6; 8 nucleotides line up with TRBD1. CDR1 and CDR2 (germline): SEHNR, FQNEAQ (reference sequence). Trimming took 1 base from V and 10 from J; bases not matched to a gene: 9. The CDR3 extends over 16 amino acids. In nucleotides, the CDR3 is TGTGCCAGCAGCTTAGTTCAGGGGGCGCGTGCCTCACCCCTCCACTTT. It encodes CASSLVQGARASPLHF.

This chain links TRBV5-6 with TRBJ1-3; D is uncertain. The CDR3 consists of 15 residues. Germline V gene lookup returns CDR1 SGHDT and CDR2 YYEEEE. Trimming took 2 bases from V and 0 from J, leaving 9 bases between them. The CDR3 protein is CASSFTDVSGNTIYF. The CDR3 DNA follows: TGTGCCAGCAGCTTTACAGACGTCTCTGGAAACACCATATATTTT. The whole variable domain, remainder taken from reference TRBV5-6 and TRBJ1-3, is DAGVTQSPTHLIKTRGQQVTLRCSPKSGHDTVSWYQQALGQGPQFIFQYYEEEERQRGNFPDRFSGHQFPNYSSELNVNALLLGDSALYLCASSFTDVSGNTIYFGEGSWLTVV.

V usage is TRBV30 and J usage is TRBJ1-2; D is possibly TRBD1 (6 bases). CDR1 and CDR2 (germline): GTSNPN, SVGIG (reference sequence). Trimming left V 5 bases short and J 2 bases short, with 15 bases between. The CDR3 runs to 14 residues. The CDR3 protein is CAWGPGQRNYGYTF. CDR3 in DNA: TGTGCCTGGGGGCCGGGACAAAGGAACTATGGCTACACCTTC.

The rearrangement uses TRBV29-1 and TRBJ1-1; 7 bases are shared with TRBD1. The germline CDR1 and CDR2 sequences are SQVTM and ANQGSEA. There are 13 residues in the CDR3. Trimming cost V 5 bases and J 0 bases; bases outside gene matches: 3. CDR3 residues: CSVIRGLNTEAFF. The CDR3 DNA sequence: TGCAGCGTTATCAGGGGGTTGAACACTGAAGCTTTCTTT.

This clone has only a few counts. The genes are TRBV19 and TRBJ1-5, with 7 bases matching TRBD1. Unmatched junction bases numbered 10, after V lost 3 bases and J lost 2 bases. CDR1 is LNHDA, CDR2 SQIVND, per germline (reference sequence). This CDR3 is 17 amino acids long. Here the CDR3 DNA reads TGTGCCAGTAGTATTCGACAGGGTCAAGGGGGCAATCAGCCCCAGCATTTT. This translates into CASSIRQGQGGNQPQHF.

This clone was seen more than once but under ten times. The rearrangement joins TRBV24-1 to TRBJ1-5; possible D gene TRBD1, 5 bases. This CDR3 is built from 15 residues. Trimming removed 4 bases at V and 2 bases at J, with 11 bases between. The germline V gene has CDR1 KGHDR and CDR2 SFDVKD. The CDR3 nucleotides read TGTGCCACCAGTGACGGGGGTTTGGGCAATCAGCCCCAGCATTTT. Translating it yields CATSDGGLGNQPQHF.

The chain is built from TRBV7-2 and TRBJ2-7, with 9 bases matching TRBD1. Germline V gene sequence: CDR1 SGHTA, CDR2 FQGNSA. Trimming removed 4 bases from V and 3 bases from J; junction bases left unmatched: 7. CDR3 length equals 15 residues. The CDR3 DNA sequence: TGTGCCAGCAGCTCATCCGGGACAGGGAGCTACGAGCAGTACTTC. This codes for CASSSSGTGSYEQYF.

J is TRBJ1-1 and V is TRBV6-5, with D possibly matching TRBD1 (5 bases). V dropped 5 bases and J dropped 7 bases, with 14 bases sitting between them. The germline V gene encodes CDR1 MNHEY and CDR2 SVGAGI. The CDR3 consists of 13 residues. CDR3 coding DNA: TGTGCCAGCAGTAGTGGGGCAGCCCTTGAAGCTTTCTTT. Its protein is CASSSGAALEAFF.

The rearrangement uses TRBV9 and TRBJ2-1; TRBD1 aligns across 7 bases. The junction had 4 bases not matched to a gene; V was cut back by 3 bases and J by 4 bases. This CDR3 has 14 residues. Germline V gene lookup returns CDR1 SGDLS and CDR2 YYNGEE. CDR3 in amino acids: CASSEGDSYNEQFF. DNA of the CDR3: TGTGCCAGCAGCGAGGGGGACAGTTACAATGAGCAGTTCTTC.

The chain links TRBV7-5 to TRBJ1-2. TRBV7-5 has pseudogene status. The CDR3 has 14 residues. The CDR3 coding sequence is TGTGCCGGAAGCTTATCTGTCCCTAACTATGGCTACACCTTC. Residues: CAGSLSVPNYGYTF.

The chain has TRBV18 and TRBJ1-6; a possible D gene is TRBD1 (6 bases). The CDR3 runs to 15 residues. The V end was cut by 4 bases, the J end by 10 bases, with 17 bases between. The germline V gene has CDR1 KGHSH and CDR2 LQKENI. The CDR3 protein is CASSLHPGTFSPLHF. DNA for the CDR3: TGTGCCAGCTCACTTCATCCCGGGACATTCTCACCCCTCCACTTT.

In DNA, the CDR3 is TGTGCCAGTAGTATAGGAACAGGGCCTGGCTACACCTTC. Translating gives CASSIGTGPGYTF. The chain uses TRBV19 and TRBJ1-2; possibly TRBD1 for D (6 bases). CDR3 length: 13 amino acids. CDR1 is LNHDA, CDR2 SQIVND, per germline (reference sequence). The V end lost 1 base, the J end lost 7 bases, and 10 bases lay between the germline ends.

This clone was detected only once. The chain joins TRBV21-1 to TRBJ2-1; TRBD2 reflects the table's D call only, with no check against the DNA. TRBV21-1 is designated a pseudogene. This CDR3 has 15 amino acids. The CDR3 DNA reads TGTGCCAGCAGCAAAAGCTCTAGCGGGAACAATGAGCAGTTCTTC. Amino acid sequence: CASSKSSSGNNEQFF.

The rearrangement uses TRBV27 and TRBJ1-2, with a possible D match to TRBD1 (6 bases). Trimming took 5 bases from V and 2 from J, leaving 15 bases between them. Germline V gene sequence: CDR1 MNHEY, CDR2 SMNVEV (reference sequence). The CDR3 sequence is 15 residues long. The CDR3 nucleotides are TGTGCCAGCAGTCCCACCCGGACAGCCAACTATGGCTACACCTTC. Residues: CASSPTRTANYGYTF.

The rearrangement joins TRBV4-3 to TRBJ1-1; D remains unclear. Trimming cost V 4 bases and J 4 bases, with 13 bases left between them. Germline assignment: CDR1 LGHNA and CDR2 YSLEER. The CDR3 contains 14 residues. The CDR3 sequence is CASSPEILVTEAFF. The CDR3 DNA reads as TGCGCCAGCAGCCCCGAAATACTGGTCACTGAAGCTTTCTTT.

The chain is built from TRBV6-5 and TRBJ2-1; no clear D gene. V lost 4 bases and J 5 bases, leaving 9 bases between the germline ends. The CDR3 totals 13 residues. Germline V CDR1 and CDR2: MNHEY, SVGAGI. The CDR3 here is CASSSQVDNEQFF. The CDR3 coding sequence is TGTGCCAGCAGTTCTCAGGTTGACAATGAGCAGTTCTTC.

V and J are TRBV10-3 and TRBJ1-3; 8 bases map to TRBD1. Trimming took 5 bases from V and 1 from J; bases not matched to a gene: 7. Germline lookup yields CDR1 ENHRY and CDR2 SYGVKD. The CDR3 extends over 16 amino acids. The DNA of the CDR3 is TGTGCCATCAGTAACGACAGGGGAGTTTCTGGAAACACCATATATTTT. Residues: CAISNDRGVSGNTIYF.

This clone occurred a few times. This chain joins TRBV25-1 and TRBJ1-4; D possibly corresponds to TRBD1 (6 bases). Trimming took off 5 bases at V and 10 bases at J, with 23 bases between the two ends. Per the germline V gene, CDR1 is MGHDK and CDR2 is SYGVNS. This CDR3 has 16 amino acids. CDR3 nucleotide sequence: TGTGCCAGCAGTTCTCTCTCTGGGGGGGCTCGGGGAAAACTGTTTTTT. It yields the protein CASSSLSGGARGKLFF.

The rearrangement uses TRBV2 and TRBJ2-5, with D hard to call. The CDR3 extends over 12 amino acids. Trimming took off 6 bases at V and 7 bases at J, with 12 bases between the two ends. CDR1 and CDR2 (germline): SNHLY, FYNNEI. As DNA, the CDR3 is TGTGCCAGCAGGGGCCGGATAGGGACCCAGTACTTC. The encoded protein is CASRGRIGTQYF.

V usage is TRBV29-1 and J usage is TRBJ2-5; 8 nucleotides align to TRBD1. The CDR3 runs to 13 residues. Germline trimming cut 1 base from V and 5 bases from J; bases unmatched to any gene: 3. CDR1 and CDR2 (germline): SQVTM, ANQGSEA. Here the CDR3 DNA reads TGCAGCGTTGAAGTCCGACAGGGGGAGACCCAGTACTTC. Translating gives CSVEVRQGETQYF.

The J gene is TRBJ2-5, the V gene TRBV7-2, with a weak D call TRBD2 (5 bases). Trimming stripped 8 bases from V and 4 bases from J, with 20 bases between. This CDR3 contains 15 residues. Germline lookup yields CDR1 SGHTA and CDR2 FQGNSA. CDR3 sequence (DNA): TGTGCCAGCGGTCCACTAGGTGTTAGTCGAGAGACCCAGTACTTC. It encodes CASGPLGVSRETQYF.

The V call is TRBV9, the J call TRBJ1-2, with TRBD1 matching 7 bases. This CDR3 has 15 residues. CDR1 and CDR2 (germline): SGDLS, YYNGEE. Germline trimming cut 3 bases from V and 2 bases from J; bases unmatched to any gene: 7. CDR3: CASSGTPGQNYGYTF. The CDR3 nucleotides are TGTGCCAGCAGCGGAACCCCGGGACAGAACTATGGCTACACCTTC.

There are a few counts of this clone. The genes are TRBV18 and TRBJ1-6; D may be TRBD1 (6 bases). V dropped 1 base and J dropped 4 bases, with 11 bases sitting between them. This CDR3 contains 16 residues. CDR1 is KGHSH, CDR2 LQKENI, per germline. The DNA for the CDR3 is TGTGCCAGCTCACCACGCAGGGGAAGATATAATTCACCCCTCCACTTT. Residues: CASSPRRGRYNSPLHF. The full variable domain, completed using reference TRBV18 and TRBJ1-6, is NAGVMQNPRHLVRRRGQEARLRCSPMKGHSHVYWYRQLPEEGLKFMVYLQKENIIDESGMPKERFSAEFPKEGPSILRIQQVVRGDSAAYFCASSPRRGRYNSPLHFGNGTRLTVT.